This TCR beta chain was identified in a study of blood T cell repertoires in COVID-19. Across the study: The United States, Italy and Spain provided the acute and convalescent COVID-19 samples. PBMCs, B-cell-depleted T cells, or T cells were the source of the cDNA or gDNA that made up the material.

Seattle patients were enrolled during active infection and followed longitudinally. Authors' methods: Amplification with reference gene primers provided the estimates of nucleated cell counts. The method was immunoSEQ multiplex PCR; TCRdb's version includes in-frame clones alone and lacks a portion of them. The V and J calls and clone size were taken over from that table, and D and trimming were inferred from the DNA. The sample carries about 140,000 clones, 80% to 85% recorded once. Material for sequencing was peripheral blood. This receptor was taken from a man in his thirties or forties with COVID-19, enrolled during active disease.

DNA of the CDR3: TGTGCCAGCAGCTTAGTACAGGGGAATTCACCCCTCCACTTT. It translates to CASSLVQGNSPLHF. The chain has TRBV7-9 and TRBJ1-6; 7 nucleotides line up with TRBD1. CDR1 is SEHNR, CDR2 FQNEAQ, per germline (reference sequence). There are 14 residues in the CDR3. V lost 1 base to trimming and J lost 7 bases; unmatched junction nucleotides: 1.